The source of this T cell receptor beta chain is a study of Ad26.COV2.S vaccination and SARS-CoV-2 variants. Whole-study context: Sample donor was a member of the COV1001 Ad26.COV2.S trial arm.

This clone was detected only once. Its antigen remains unknown. The treatment denotes: 15 to 20 received Ad26.COV2.S at low or high dose, single or two shots; 5 received placebo; per-sample allocation not given. Samples came from day 63 after the first vaccine or placebo injection. The CDR3 is 14 residues long. From germline, CDR1 is SGHNT and CDR2 YENEEA. The V and J ends lost 5 bases and 0 bases respectively, with 10 bases between them. General study points: Compared with placebo recipients, vaccine recipients had higher spike-specific TCR breadth.

Some clones are missing from TCRdb's copy, which holds only in-frame ones; the method was immunoSEQ multiplex PCR. The sample shows about 320,000 clones, around 83% of them seen only once. The source of this sequence is a person between 18 and 60 years old who received the Ad26.COV2.S COVID-19 vaccine or a placebo. The chain carries TRBV11-3 and TRBJ2-5; unclear D gene. Specimen: peripheral blood, collected in a trial of Ad26.COV2.S vaccine versus placebo. DNA of the CDR3: TGTGCCAGCAGCCTGAGAGGAAACCAAGAGACCCAGTACTTC. It encodes CASSLRGNQETQYF. The full variable domain, rest sourced from reference TRBV11-3 and TRBJ2-5, is EAGVVQSPRYKIIEKKQPVAFWCNPISGHNTLYWYLQNLGQGPELLIRYENEEAVDDSQLPKDRFSAERLKGVDSTLKIQPAELGDSAVYLCASSLRGNQETQYFGPGTRLLVL.